This entry lists 22 T cell receptor beta chains sequenced from one sample in a study of tumor and adjacent non-tumor tissue in lung cancer. This sample's RNA came from whole unsorted tissue. The normal lung tissue was taken more than 3 cm from the tumor edge. TCRbeta libraries were built with three rounds of nested PCR, modified from ARM-PCR. Each CDR3 protein is one row after TCRdb ran MiXCR on the multiplex PCR reads. The table includes 55,000 to 65,000 distinct CDR3 sequences, about 61% detected once. The sample consisted of distant non-tumor lung tissue. The receptors were gathered from a man between 65 and 85 years old with non-small cell lung cancer.

The rearrangement links TRBV11-1 to TRBJ2-7; 9 nucleotides match TRBD2. Per germline, CDR1 SGHAT and CDR2 FQDESV (reference sequence). The ends lost 0 bases at V and 3 bases at J; junction bases unmatched: 3. The CDR3 is made up of 15 amino acids. CDR3 nucleotide sequence: TGTGCCAGCAGCTTAGCGCGACTAGCGGACTACGAGCAGTACTTC. Translating gives CASSLARLADYEQYF.

There are many counts of this clonotype. In DNA, the CDR3 is TGTGCCAGCAGCTTGGATAGAGGGGTCCGGAATGAGCAGTTCTTC. Amino acids: CASSLDRGVRNEQFF. The chain has TRBV5-4 and TRBJ2-1, with D possibly called TRBD1 or TRBD2 (5 bases each). V lost 0 bases, J lost 7 bases, and 14 bases lay in between. Germline CDR1 reads SGHNT; CDR2 reads YYREEE (reference sequence). CDR3 length: 15 residues.

With regard to this clonotype: Relative to the germline gene, one junction end is altered; a read error may explain this. The V and J genes are TRBV11-2 and TRBJ2-7, with 8 bases identical to TRBD1. The germline V gene encodes CDR1 SGHAT and CDR2 FQNNGV. The CDR3 is made up of 14 amino acids. DNA of the CDR3: TGTTCCAGCAGCTTAGCCTCAGGGGGCTGCGAGCAGTACTTC. As protein: CSSSLASGGCEQYF. The whole variable domain, filled in from reference TRBV11-2 and TRBJ2-7, reads EAGVAQSPRYKIIEKRQSVAFWCNPISGHATLYWYQQILGQGPKLLIQFQNNGVVDDSQLPKDRFSAERLKGVDSTLKIQPAKLEDSAVYLCSSSLASGGCEQYFGPGTRLTVT.

About this clonotype: The junction does not match germline at one end; this may be a read error. V is TRBV20-1 and J is TRBJ2-3; 7 bases align to TRBD1. Germline V CDR1 and CDR2: DFQATT, SNEGSKA (reference sequence). The CDR3 consists of 14 residues. CDR3 sequence (DNA): TGCAGTGCTAGTCAGGGGAAGGGGACAGATACGCAGTTTTTT. This sequence encodes CSASQGKGTDTQFF.

On this clonotype: Germline and junction disagree at one end, which may indicate a read error. This chain uses TRBV11-2 with TRBJ2-2; TRBD2 agrees at 7 bases. Germline V gene data show CDR1 as SGHAT and CDR2 as FQNNGV. This CDR3 contains 15 residues. Here the CDR3 reads CAISLGGSFTGELFF. In DNA form, the CDR3 reads TGTGCCATCAGCTTAGGCGGGAGTTTCACCGGGGAGCTGTTTTTC.

To note about this clonotype: Compared with germline, one end of the junction differs, possibly owing to a read error. The genes are TRBV11-1 and TRBJ2-7; TRBD2 matches at 11 bases. The CDR3 contains 15 residues. Germline CDR1 and CDR2: SGHAT and FQDESV (reference sequence). The CDR3: CVSSWGTSGSHEQYF. CDR3 coding DNA: TGTGTCAGCAGCTGGGGGACTAGCGGCTCCCACGAGCAGTACTTC.

The chain is built from TRBV4-1 and TRBJ2-7; perhaps TRBD2 as D (6 bases). CDR1 is MGHRA and CDR2 is YSYEKL in the germline V gene. CDR3 length: 14 residues. The V and J ends lost 4 bases and 4 bases respectively, with 14 bases between them. The chain's CDR3 is CASSPPGLPYEQYF. In nucleotides, the CDR3 is TGCGCCAGCAGCCCCCCGGGACTCCCATACGAGCAGTACTTC.

As concerns this clonotype: Since no conserved phenylalanine or tryptophan closes the CDR3, a read error is the likely cause. The chain carries TRBV6-1 and TRBJ1-3; 7 bases are a match to TRBD1. There are 14 residues in the CDR3. CDR1 and CDR2 from the germline V gene are MNHNS and SASEGT. The CDR3 DNA reads TGTGCCAGCAGTCCCGACAGGGCTGGAAATACCATATATTTA. Protein product: CASSPDRAGNTIYL.

In its sample, this clonotype was seen many times. This chain connects TRBV12-1 to TRBJ2-6; the table's D call of TRBD1 was not tested on the DNA. TRBV12-1 is tagged as a pseudogene. This CDR3 has 16 residues. DNA of the CDR3: TGTGCCAGCAGCTTTGGGGACAGGGCTGGGGCCAACGTCCTGACTTTC. Protein sequence: CASSFGDRAGANVLTF.

This clonotype showed up just once. At one of its ends the junction is not consistent with the germline gene, which may arise from a read error. The chain has TRBV11-2 and TRBJ1-5; D perhaps matches TRBD1 (6 bases). The V gene's germline CDR1 is SGHAT and CDR2 FQNNGV. The CDR3 has 17 amino acids. The CDR3, as DNA: TGTGCCAACAGCTTAGCCCGTAGGCAGGGGAGCAATCAGCCCCAGCATTTT. As protein: CANSLARRQGSNQPQHF.

The rearrangement uses TRBV11-2 and TRBJ2-6; maybe TRBD1 (5 bases). The V end lost 9 bases, the J end lost 15 bases, and 21 bases lay between the germline ends. The CDR3 loop spans 13 amino acids. Germline CDR1 SGHAT, CDR2 FQNNGV. The CDR3 region is CASRTSGANTLTF. As DNA, the CDR3 is TGTGCCAGTCGGACCTCTGGGGCCAACACCCTGACTTTC.

This clonotype has more than one count but fewer than ten. The chain is built from TRBV11-2 and TRBJ1-2; D not resolved. The V gene's germline CDR1 is SGHAT and CDR2 FQNNGV. CDR3 length: 14 amino acids. Trimming took off 11 bases at V and 0 bases at J, with 16 bases between the two ends. The CDR3 coding sequence is TGTGCCGGCGCCCCAGGTCAGGCTAACTATGGCTACACCTTC. Encoded protein: CAGAPGQANYGYTF.

Notes on this clonotype: A clone one base away is much larger, so this may be a read error. The V call is TRBV6-5, the J call TRBJ1-6; D is uncertain. The V gene's germline CDR1 is MNHEY and CDR2 SVGAGI. Trimming cost V 7 bases and J 7 bases, with 11 bases left between them. This CDR3 region has 13 residues. The CDR3 DNA is TGTGCCAGCAAGGAGAGCGCCAATTCACCCCTCCACTTT. Encoded protein: CASKESANSPLHF.

The chain has TRBV28 and TRBJ1-2; D not resolved. The CDR3 is made up of 14 amino acids. Trimming left V 3 bases short and J 0 bases short, with 8 bases between. CDR1 MDHEN and CDR2 SYDVKM come from the germline V gene. Here the CDR3 reads CASSFRNSNYGYTF. The CDR3, as DNA: TGTGCCAGCAGTTTCCGCAATTCTAACTATGGCTACACCTTC.

Turning to this clonotype: One end of the junction is discordant with germline, which a read error may explain. V gene TRBV28 combines with J gene TRBJ1-5; perhaps TRBD1 as D (6 bases). This CDR3 region has 16 residues. CDR1 is MDHEN, CDR2 SYDVKM, per germline. The CDR3 region has the DNA TGTGCCAGCAGTCAACTAGCTCGACAGGCCAATAAGCCCCAGCATTTT. This translates into CASSQLARQANKPQHF.

Remarks on this clonotype: Just one base apart from a much larger clone, this may be a read error. The chain links TRBV12-3 or TRBV12-4 to TRBJ1-5, with a tentative D call TRBD1 (6 bases). CDR3 length: 14 residues. The CDR3 loop reads CTSSPTGLGQPQHF. The CDR3 bases are TGTACCAGCAGCCCAACAGGGCTCGGTCAGCCCCAGCATTTT.

This clonotype was detected many times. V is TRBV20-1 and J is TRBJ1-3, with 7 bases identical to TRBD1. The CDR3 totals 14 residues. Losses at the gene ends were 6 bases for V and 3 bases for J; bases not matched to a gene: 8. Germline V CDR1 and CDR2: DFQATT, SNEGSKA (reference sequence). The CDR3: CSAGDREVGNTIYF. The DNA of the CDR3 is TGCAGTGCGGGTGACAGGGAGGTTGGAAACACCATATATTTT.

This clonotype has only a few counts. This may arise from a read error, as a much more abundant clone is one base away. Because it lacks the conserved phenylalanine or tryptophan at the end, this CDR3 is likely a read error. The chain is built from TRBV5-1 and TRBJ2-7; D ambiguous. The CDR3 loop spans 13 amino acids. V was shortened by 3 bases and J by 3 bases, with 10 bases between the two germline ends. The germline V gene encodes CDR1 SGHRS and CDR2 YFSETQ. The CDR3 region is CASSSLSNYEQYL. The CDR3 bases are TGCGCCAGCAGCTCCCTGTCGAACTACGAGCAGTACCTC.

A word on this clonotype: One end of the junction does not line up with germline, which may come from a read error. The rearrangement links TRBV25-1 to TRBJ1-6; D gene ambiguous. CDR1 is MGHDK, CDR2 SYGVNS, per germline. The CDR3 runs 13 residues. The CDR3 spells CVSSEYRNSPLRF. CDR3 in DNA: TGTGTCAGCAGTGAATATAGGAACTCACCCCTCCGCTTT.

This clonotype was observed at least ten times. The chain joins TRBV10-3 to TRBJ2-6; 7 bases line up with TRBD1. This CDR3 has 16 residues. Germline loops: CDR1 ENHRY, CDR2 SYGVKD. V was clipped by 6 bases and J by 2 bases; unmatched bases: 7. DNA for the CDR3: TGTGCCATCAGCGACAGGGATGGCCCTGGGGCCAACGTCCTGACTTTC. Its protein product is CAISDRDGPGANVLTF.

This clonotype was counted ten times or more. The chain joins TRBV12-3 or TRBV12-4 to TRBJ2-7; perhaps TRBD1 as D (5 bases). The CDR3 is made up of 14 amino acids. Deletions cut 1 base from V and 2 bases from J, with 9 bases between. The CDR3 DNA is TGTGCCAGCAGTTTAGAGGGGCTCACCTACGAGCAGTACTTC. It codes for CASSLEGLTYEQYF.

With respect to this clonotype: The junction departs from germline at one end; a sequencing error may be responsible. The chain carries TRBV11-2 and TRBJ2-2; possibly TRBD2 for D (6 bases). The CDR3 sequence is 13 residues long. Per germline, CDR1 SGHAT and CDR2 FQNNGV. CDR3 region: CDSSLTTTGGLFF. CDR3 sequence (DNA): TGTGACAGCAGCTTAACCACCACCGGGGGGCTGTTTTTT.